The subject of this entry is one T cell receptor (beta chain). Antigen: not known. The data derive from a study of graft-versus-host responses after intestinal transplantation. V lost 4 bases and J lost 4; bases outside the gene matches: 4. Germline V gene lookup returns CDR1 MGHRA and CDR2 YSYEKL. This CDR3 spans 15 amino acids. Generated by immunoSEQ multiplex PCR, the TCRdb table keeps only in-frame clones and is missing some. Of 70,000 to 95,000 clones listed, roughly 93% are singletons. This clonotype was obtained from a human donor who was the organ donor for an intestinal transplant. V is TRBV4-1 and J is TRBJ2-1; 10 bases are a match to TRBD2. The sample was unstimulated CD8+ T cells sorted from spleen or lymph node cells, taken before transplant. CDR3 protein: CASSPGLAEYNEQFF. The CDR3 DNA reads TGCGCCAGCAGCCCCGGACTAGCGGAGTACAATGAGCAGTTCTTC.